This T cell receptor (beta chain) comes out of a study of response to subunit inactivated influenza vaccine. This clonotype was observed a handful of times. Antigen specificity is unknown. This may be a read error: a much more frequent sequence differs by one nucleotide. Germline V gene data show CDR1 as MNHEY and CDR2 as SMNVEV (reference sequence). CDR3 size: 14 residues. Trimming left V 3 bases short and J 1 base short, with 8 bases between. Each CDR3 protein is one row after TCRdb ran MiXCR on the RT-PCR reads. This repertoire shows about 620,000 distinct CDR3 sequences, about 10% found once; its top ten account for 10% to 13%. Study-wide results and caveats: The authors put forward the suggestion that each seasonal influenza vaccination may bring in only a limited number of new T cells.

The sequence was collected from a man over 45 who received an inactivated influenza vaccine. Here the sequenced sample was PBMCs from blood, taken on the day of vaccination. The chain has TRBV27 and TRBJ2-3; D may be TRBD2 (6 bases). This CDR3 reads CASSFREGTDTQYF. CDR3 DNA sequence: TGTGCCAGCAGTTTCAGGGAGGGCACAGATACGCAGTATTTT.